This T cell receptor beta chain was observed in a study of vaccination effects on CD4 cells after COVID-19 (dated by TCRdb to between 2021 and 2023). Turning to the overall study: Participants received two doses of either the BNT162b2 or the mRNA-1273 mRNA SARS-CoV-2 vaccine. Pre-vaccine samples were collected from a couple of convalescent patients 16 days and one week before the first dose, corresponding to 142 and 148 days after COVID-19 diagnosis. The study compared SARS-CoV-2 spike-specific CD4+ TCR repertoires before and after mRNA vaccination in COVID-19 convalescent patients and infection-naive vaccine recipients. A total of over nine COVID-19 convalescent patients and a handful of SARS-CoV-2-naive healthy vaccine recipients were included in the full study. In the study, cultures from other donors were sequenced using the Oncomine TCR Beta short-read assay on an Illumina iSeq 100. What the work shows at the level of the full study, not this receptor alone: In convalescent patients, the post-vaccine spike-reactive repertoire consisted mainly of new vaccine-induced clones, largely distinct from infection-induced clones. Limitations of the study were the small number of convalescent patients and the absence of early post-infection timepoints. Marked clonal contraction was observed in both infection-induced and vaccine-induced clones at late post-vaccination timepoints, consistent with waning T cell responses.

Its CDR3 holds 13 amino acids, cysteine through phenylalanine. Just CDR3 DNA is preserved here, 39 bases in frame from base 1. A distance of 12 bases separates the germline ends of V and J, which lose 4 bases and 6 bases respectively. The germline V gene encodes CDR1 SQVTM and CDR2 ANQGSEA. In the ViraFEST assay, PBMC were stimulated with viral peptide pools, and TCR sequencing was then used to find antigen-specific CD4+ T cell clonotypes based on their expansion. After more than 9 days of culture, CD4+ T cells were isolated with the EasySep CD4+ T cell isolation kit. PCR-confirmed SARS-CoV-2 infection had occurred in convalescent patients between March and December 2020, before the Alpha, Beta and Delta variants emerged in the United States. Under 2.5 million PBMC per well were cultured with around 10 ug/ml peptides in IMDM containing around 5% human AB serum, 8.5 to 10 IU/ml IL-2 and gentamicin. Half of the culture medium was replaced with fresh IL-2-containing medium on days 3 and 7. Unless otherwise noted, each peptide stimulation condition was cultured in triplicate wells. PBMC were separated from whole blood using Ficoll-Paque Plus gradient centrifugation and were then either cryopreserved at -140C or used fresh. The overlapping peptide pools covered the spike proteins of SARS-CoV-2 and of the common cold coronaviruses HCoV-NL63, HCoV-OC43 and HCoV-229E. The QIAamp micro DNA kit was used to extract genomic DNA from the cultured CD4+ T cells.

The library was produced with the immunoSEQ multiplex PCR assay. DNA from the cultured and isolated CD4+ T cells underwent TCR beta CDR3 sequencing. As for the authors' bioinformatics: The analysis removed non-productive TCR sequences, trimmed reads to the CDR3 region, and retained only CDR3s that were 7 or more amino acids long. Antigen-specific clonotypes were identified using the MANAFEST web app by comparison of expansion in peptide wells against reference cultures. Positive clones required FDR<0.05 expansion versus reference and all other wells, odds ratio above 5, and frequency above 0.1% in two replicate wells. Cross-reactive clonotypes were defined as significantly expanded in SARS-CoV-2 spike wells and in at least one common cold coronavirus spike condition. CDR3 similarity was assessed by Levenshtein distance using the stringdist R package, and unrooted trees were constructed with ape in R 3.6.1. TCRdb retrieved this table from immuneACCESS and kept in-frame rearrangements only. Not all clones are present; in checked studies, unresolved V genes account for under half, and no reason is known for the remainder. V, J and clone size are taken as reported in that table, and D and trimming were inferred from the DNA itself. The table for this sample lists tens of thousands of clones; around 73% of them were counted only once. The ten top clones hold over 15% of the sample.

Comment on this clone: What antigen it recognizes has not been identified. Base-call qualities are not available, and no considerably larger clone is one nucleotide away.

The V gene is TRBV29-1 and the J gene is TRBJ1-4; a tentative D match to TRBD1 spans 6 bases. Sequencing used CD4+ T cells from PBMCs cultured with HCoV-NL63 spike peptides, obtained before COVID-19 vaccination. The cell subset or site label on this specimen signifies: HCoV-NL63 spike overlapping peptide pool stimulation. The receptor was isolated from a human donor who had a prior SARS-CoV-2 infection. The CDR3 corresponds to CSVVRDNDEKLFF. The DNA reads TGCAGCGTTGTAAGGGACAACGATGAAAAACTGTTTTTT.